This T cell receptor beta chain was sequenced in a study of T cell clonality in common variable immunodeficiency. Caucasian heritage predominated among both patients and controls. Germline V gene sequence: CDR1 KGHSH, CDR2 LQKENI. This CDR3 has 14 residues. V shed 3 bases and J 5 bases; nucleotides not matched to a gene: 3. Data came from immunoSEQ multiplex PCR; TCRdb stores just in-frame clones and leaves some out. Singletons are absent from the sample, which has some 38,000 clones. This clone was detected ten times or more. The read terminates 3 residues before the CDR3 end, so the remaining end is supplied by the germline J gene.

The sequencing input was peripheral blood mononuclear cells. The chain recombines TRBV18 with TRBJ2-1, with 8 bases fitting TRBD1. This TCR came from a person aged 18 to 70 in good health. The CDR3 is CASSPRTGNNEQFF. The sequenced CDR3 bases are TGTGCCAGCTCACCGCGGACAGGGAACAATGAG.